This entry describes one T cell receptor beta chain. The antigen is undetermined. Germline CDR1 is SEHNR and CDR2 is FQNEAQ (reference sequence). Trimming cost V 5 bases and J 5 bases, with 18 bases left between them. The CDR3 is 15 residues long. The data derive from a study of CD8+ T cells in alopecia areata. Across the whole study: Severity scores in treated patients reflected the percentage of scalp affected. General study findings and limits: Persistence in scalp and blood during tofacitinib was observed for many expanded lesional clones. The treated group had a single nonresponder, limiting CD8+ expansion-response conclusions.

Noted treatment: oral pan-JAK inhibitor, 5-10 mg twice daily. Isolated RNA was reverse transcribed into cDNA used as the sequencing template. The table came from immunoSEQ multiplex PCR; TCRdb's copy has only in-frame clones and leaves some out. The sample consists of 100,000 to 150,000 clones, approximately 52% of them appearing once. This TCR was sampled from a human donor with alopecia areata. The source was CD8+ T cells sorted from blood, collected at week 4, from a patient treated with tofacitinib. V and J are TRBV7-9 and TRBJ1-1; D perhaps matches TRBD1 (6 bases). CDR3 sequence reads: CASSPEGEGGTEAFF. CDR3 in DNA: TGTGCCAGCAGCCCGGAGGGGGAGGGAGGTACTGAAGCTTTCTTT.